This entry lists 30 T cell receptor beta chains sequenced from one sample in a study of CD8+ T cells in alopecia areata. The sequencing template was cDNA reverse transcribed from extracted RNA. Measured with immunoSEQ multiplex PCR; TCRdb has only the in-frame clones, and not every one. The sample records about 150,000 clones, roughly 58% being singletons. Source material: CD8+ T cells sorted from blood. These receptors were taken from a human donor in good health.

The chain employs TRBV29-1 and TRBJ2-7; 7 bases match TRBD1. Germline CDR1 is SQVTM and CDR2 is ANQGSEA. Germline trimming cut 7 bases from V and 3 bases from J; bases unmatched to any gene: 6. The CDR3 extends over 12 amino acids. The DNA of the CDR3 is TGCAGCGCCGGGACAGCGATCTACGAGCAGTACTTC. Its translation is CSAGTAIYEQYF.

The chain recombines TRBV13 with TRBJ2-6; D is possibly TRBD1 or TRBD2 (5 bases each). The CDR3 length is 17 residues. Trimming removed 2 bases at V and 0 bases at J, with 11 bases between. In germline, CDR1 is PRHDT, CDR2 FYEKMQ (reference sequence). The chain's CDR3 is CASSLRGAISGANVLTF. As DNA, the CDR3 is TGTGCCAGCAGCTTAAGAGGGGCGATCTCTGGGGCCAACGTCCTGACTTTC.

This chain uses TRBV11-1 with TRBJ2-6; D is unclear. This CDR3 has 15 amino acids. Between the trimmed V and J ends, which lost 2 bases and 0 bases, there was a span of 5 bases. Germline V gene sequence: CDR1 SGHAT, CDR2 FQDESV (reference sequence). The CDR3 spells CASSLSSSGANVLTF. The CDR3 coding sequence is TGTGCCAGCAGCTTATCGAGCTCTGGGGCCAACGTCCTGACTTTC.

This clone turned up a few times. V gene TRBV29-1 combines with J gene TRBJ2-1; 7 nucleotides line up with TRBD2. CDR3 size: 11 residues. Germline CDR1 and CDR2: SQVTM and ANQGSEA. J lost 16 bases, V lost 2 bases, and 8 bases had no gene match. The CDR3 nucleotides are TGCAGCGTTGAATTACGGAGCGGGGACTTCTTC. Residues: CSVELRSGDFF.

The genes are TRBV29-1 and TRBJ2-3; no firm D call. This CDR3 is 16 amino acids long. Germline loops: CDR1 SQVTM, CDR2 ANQGSEA. V shed 6 bases and J shed 6 bases, with 25 bases lying between them. The CDR3 region has the DNA TGCAGCGTCTCAACCCTTGGGCGGTTAAGGATGGATACGCAGTATTTT. Translating it yields CSVSTLGRLRMDTQYF.

V usage is TRBV19 and J usage is TRBJ2-4, with D possibly being TRBD1 (6 bases). V lost 7 bases and J lost 4, with 8 bases in between. Germline CDR1 reads LNHDA; CDR2 reads SQIVND (reference sequence). This CDR3 contains 12 residues. The chain's CDR3 is CASMDRKNIQYF. The DNA of the CDR3 is TGTGCCAGTATGGACAGAAAAAACATTCAGTACTTC.

The chain combines TRBV29-1 with TRBJ2-1; D possibly corresponds to TRBD1 (6 bases). This CDR3 contains 16 residues. The V gene lost 0 bases and the J gene lost 0 bases, with 12 bases spanning the gap. CDR1 and CDR2 from the germline V gene are SQVTM and ANQGSEA. The CDR3 protein is CSVEEGAGDSYNEQFF. The CDR3 bases are TGCAGCGTTGAAGAGGGGGCAGGGGACTCCTACAATGAGCAGTTCTTC.

This sequence joins TRBV29-1 and TRBJ2-6, with 8 bases fitting TRBD1. V lost 5 bases to trimming and J lost 1 base; unmatched junction nucleotides: 7. Germline-derived CDR1 and CDR2 are SQVTM and ANQGSEA. This CDR3 has 16 amino acids. As DNA, the CDR3 is TGCAGCGTTAGAGTCAGGGGGCTTTCTGGGGCCAACGTCCTGACTTTC. It specifies CSVRVRGLSGANVLTF.

This chain joins TRBV7-9 and TRBJ2-7, with TRBD1 matching 7 bases. From germline, CDR1 is SEHNR and CDR2 FQNEAQ (reference sequence). The ends lost 5 bases at V and 2 bases at J; junction bases unmatched: 3. The CDR3 has 13 residues. CDR3 sequence reads: CASSPGQTYEQYF. The CDR3 DNA sequence: TGTGCCAGCAGCCCGGGACAGACCTACGAGCAGTACTTC. The complete variable domain, with remaining parts taken from reference TRBV7-9 and TRBJ2-7, reads DTGVSQNPRHKITKRGQNVTFRCDPISEHNRLYWYRQTLGQGPEFLTYFQNEAQLEKSRLLSDRFSAERPKGSFSTLEIQRTEQGDSAMYLCASSPGQTYEQYFGPGTRLTVT.

This sequence joins TRBV9 and TRBJ1-2; D ambiguous. Germline lookup yields CDR1 SGDLS and CDR2 YYNGEE. CDR3 length equals 13 residues. Trimming stripped 0 bases from V and 6 bases from J, with 9 bases between. In DNA form, the CDR3 reads TGTGCCAGCAGCGTAGAGTCCGGTAATGGCTACACCTTC. Its translation is CASSVESGNGYTF.

The chain couples TRBV27 to TRBJ2-5; 9 bases are shared with TRBD2. Germline V lookup: CDR1 MNHEY, CDR2 SMNVEV (reference sequence). The J segment lost 0 bases and the V segment lost 0 bases, leaving 2 bases of the junction unmatched. The CDR3 extends over 16 amino acids. In nucleotides, the CDR3 is TGTGCCAGCAGTTTATCCCCTAGCGGGAACCAAGAGACCCAGTACTTC. Its translation is CASSLSPSGNQETQYF.

The CDR3 region has the DNA TGCAGCGCCGAACAGGGCGGGTGGAGCACAGATACGCAGTATTTT. This encodes CSAEQGGWSTDTQYF. The V and J genes are TRBV29-1 and TRBJ2-3, with D perhaps TRBD1 (6 bases). This CDR3 has 15 residues. The V gene's germline CDR1 is SQVTM and CDR2 ANQGSEA. V was shortened by 7 bases and J by 0 bases, with 17 bases between the two germline ends.

The rearrangement links TRBV29-1 to TRBJ2-1; 7 nucleotides agree with TRBD2. Per the germline V gene, CDR1 is SQVTM and CDR2 is ANQGSEA. The CDR3 has 13 amino acids. V shed 4 bases and J 0 bases; nucleotides not matched to a gene: 0. The CDR3: CSVGTSSYNEQFF. The CDR3 coding sequence is TGCAGCGTTGGGACTAGCTCCTACAATGAGCAGTTCTTC.

This sequence joins TRBV25-1 and TRBJ2-6; D may be TRBD1 (5 bases). Germline assignment: CDR1 MGHDK and CDR2 SYGVNS. V dropped 2 bases and J dropped 1 base, with 15 bases sitting between them. The CDR3 is made up of 18 amino acids. The CDR3 here is CASSEQGSIFSGANVLTF. The CDR3 coding sequence is TGTGCCAGCAGTGAACAGGGTTCCATATTTTCTGGGGCCAACGTCCTGACTTTC.

This clone showed up just once. This chain joins TRBV11-2 and TRBJ2-7, with 8 bases matching TRBD1. Losses at the gene ends were 7 bases for V and 2 bases for J; bases not matched to a gene: 7. The CDR3 length is 14 residues. The germline gives CDR1 SGHAT, CDR2 FQNNGV. The CDR3 nucleotides read TGTGCCAGCACCGAAGGACAGGGACCCTACGAGCAGTACTTC. It specifies CASTEGQGPYEQYF.

The chain links TRBV6-4 to TRBJ2-1; 10 bases agree with TRBD2. V gave up 4 bases and J gave up 2 bases; unmatched junction bases: 5. Germline values: CDR1 MRHNA, CDR2 SNTAGT. CDR3 length: 16 amino acids. CDR3 in amino acids: CASSVLAGVPYNEQFF. DNA of the CDR3: TGTGCCAGCAGTGTCCTAGCGGGAGTCCCCTACAATGAGCAGTTCTTC.

The chain employs TRBV4-1 and TRBJ2-1; D is tentatively TRBD1 or TRBD2 (6 bases each). CDR3 size: 19 residues. Trimming took 1 base from V and 0 from J, leaving 19 bases between them. Germline lookup yields CDR1 MGHRA and CDR2 YSYEKL. The DNA for the CDR3 is TGCGCCAGCAGCCAAGGTTTTGGGGGGCTAGGTGGCTCCTACAATGAGCAGTTCTTC. It codes for CASSQGFGGLGGSYNEQFF.

The chain couples TRBV6-5 to TRBJ2-7; TRBD2 might be the D (7 bases). V was pared by 6 bases and J by 2 bases, with 14 bases between. Germline CDR1 MNHEY, CDR2 SVGAGI. The CDR3 runs to 14 residues. This CDR3 is CASRRGGLAYEQYF. For the CDR3, the DNA is TGTGCCAGCAGGAGGGGGGGATTAGCCTACGAGCAGTACTTC.

The chain has TRBV29-1 and TRBJ2-7; no firm D call. The CDR3 is made up of 13 amino acids. CDR1 and CDR2 from the germline V gene are SQVTM and ANQGSEA. V dropped 4 bases and J dropped 0 bases, with 10 bases sitting between them. The CDR3 protein is CSVVARSSYEQYF. CDR3 sequence (DNA): TGCAGCGTTGTAGCCAGGAGCTCCTACGAGCAGTACTTC.

The gene calls are TRBV25-1 and TRBJ1-2; D is uncertain. There are 13 residues in the CDR3. Between the trimmed V and J ends, which lost 4 bases and 4 bases, there was a span of 10 bases. The germline V gene encodes CDR1 MGHDK and CDR2 SYGVNS. The CDR3 is CASSGGPRYGYTF. DNA for the CDR3: TGTGCCAGCAGTGGAGGACCTCGCTATGGCTACACCTTC.

To note about this clone: Within the sample, other DNA sequences also encode this same CDR3. J is TRBJ2-1 and V is TRBV7-9; D remains unclear. Germline CDR1 is SEHNR and CDR2 is FQNEAQ (reference sequence). The CDR3 has 13 residues. The V end was cut by 2 bases, the J end by 0 bases, with 2 bases between. CDR3 amino acids: CASSLSSYNEQFF. The CDR3 DNA reads TGTGCCAGCAGCTTAAGCTCCTACAATGAGCAGTTCTTC.

The genes are TRBV29-1 and TRBJ2-1; D is unresolved. The CDR3 is 11 residues long. Germline lookup yields CDR1 SQVTM and CDR2 ANQGSEA. V lost 1 base and J lost 12, with 10 bases in between. In DNA, the CDR3 is TGCAGCGTTGAAGGAAGGTCGGGGCAGTTCTTC. Translating gives CSVEGRSGQFF.

The chain has TRBV19 and TRBJ2-1; D call uncertain. Germline V gives CDR1 LNHDA, CDR2 SQIVND (reference sequence). The V end lost 5 bases, the J end lost 0 bases, and 11 bases lay between the germline ends. There are 15 residues in the CDR3. CDR3 nucleotide sequence: TGTGCCAGTAGTCGTAGCTCGAGCTCCTACAATGAGCAGTTCTTC. This gives the protein CASSRSSSSYNEQFF.

This clone was seen a few times. The rearrangement links TRBV5-1 to TRBJ2-7; D is possibly TRBD2 (5 bases). The V gene's germline CDR1 is SGHRS and CDR2 YFSETQ. The CDR3 extends over 14 amino acids. The V end was cut by 7 bases, the J end by 2 bases, with 16 bases between. CDR3 region: CASQDAAGAYEQYF. For the CDR3, the DNA is TGCGCCAGCCAGGACGCGGCGGGTGCCTACGAGCAGTACTTC.

This clone was seen only once. CDR3: CASAQGRDQPQHF. Written as DNA, the CDR3 is TGTGCTAGTGCCCAGGGGCGGGATCAGCCCCAGCATTTT. The chain recombines TRBV12-5 with TRBJ1-5, with D perhaps TRBD1 (6 bases). The CDR3 runs to 13 residues. The germline V gene encodes CDR1 LGHNT and CDR2 FRNRAP. Deletions cut 7 bases from V and 5 bases from J, with 12 bases between.

This clone was recorded a few times. This chain uses TRBV10-2 with TRBJ2-1; 8 nucleotides align to TRBD2. The CDR3 totals 14 residues. V shed 6 bases, J shed 8 bases, and the junction held 9 bases outside the gene matches. The germline V gene has CDR1 WSHSY and CDR2 SAAADI. The CDR3 here is CASRQGLALYEQFF. DNA of the CDR3: TGCGCCAGCAGACAAGGACTAGCTCTGTATGAGCAGTTCTTC.

The chain uses TRBV15 and TRBJ2-2; possibly TRBD2 for D (6 bases). This CDR3 comprises 17 residues. In germline, CDR1 is LNHNV, CDR2 YYDKDF (reference sequence). V gave up 1 base and J gave up 4 bases, with 16 bases separating them. The DNA of the CDR3 is TGTGCCACCAGCAGAGCCTCCCTAGCGAGCGGCACCGGGGAGCTGTTTTTT. Amino acids: CATSRASLASGTGELFF.

The chain couples TRBV4-1 to TRBJ2-7; TRBD2 aligns across 9 bases. V lost 5 bases to trimming and J lost 5 bases; unmatched junction nucleotides: 10. Per the germline V gene, CDR1 is MGHRA and CDR2 is YSYEKL. The CDR3 consists of 15 residues. The CDR3 DNA reads as TGCGCCAGCAGCTGGCGGGAGGGTGGTAGCCACGAGCAGTACTTC. Amino acids: CASSWREGGSHEQYF.

The V gene is TRBV27, the J gene TRBJ2-1; TRBD2 matches 13 bases. J lost 10 bases, V lost 3 bases, and 9 bases had no gene match. Germline V CDR1 and CDR2: MNHEY, SMNVEV (reference sequence). The CDR3 sequence is 16 residues long. CDR3 residues: CASSLGWTSGGGEQFF. As DNA, the CDR3 is TGTGCCAGCAGTTTGGGATGGACTAGCGGGGGAGGGGAGCAGTTCTTC.

The chain recombines TRBV29-1 with TRBJ2-3; TRBD1 matches at 7 bases. The CDR3 loop spans 18 amino acids. V lost 2 bases, J lost 3 bases, and 17 bases stayed unmatched. CDR1 SQVTM and CDR2 ANQGSEA come from the germline V gene. The CDR3 region has the DNA TGCAGCGTTGAATGGGGGTGGTCTGAGGGGGCTAGGACAGATACGCAGTATTTT. It translates to CSVEWGWSEGARTDTQYF.